This T cell receptor beta chain was identified in a study of spatial heterogeneity in lung cancer. Study summary: In tumor regions TCR transcript counts correlated strongly with a matched bulk RNA-seq T cell module score. Study outcomes and limitations: Counts of expanded alpha and beta TCRs within tumors tracked the tumor nonsynonymous mutation count.

A word on this clonotype: Its antigen remains unidentified. Germline is not matched at one junction end, which may reflect a read error.

Regarding time point: sample taken at primary tumor resection. The 60 to 80 donors had untreated early-stage non-small cell lung cancer. Tumor, nontumor lung or frozen PBMC supplied whole RNA, sequenced without sorting. Every TCR cDNA molecule bore a unique molecular identifier. TCRdb processed the 5' RACE reads anew with MiXCR; each CDR3 protein has one entry. The sample carries about 3,100 distinct CDR3 sequences, more than 6.5% recorded once. The CDR3 consists of 12 residues. Germline-derived CDR1 and CDR2 are MDHEN and SYDVKM. The sequences come from lung tumor tissue, collected at surgery. The receptor comes from a male donor with early-stage non-small cell lung cancer. The V and J genes are TRBV28 and TRBJ1-2, with 9 bases matching TRBD1. CDR3: CAGRTGGDGYIF. The CDR3 coding sequence is TGTGCCGGCAGAACAGGGGGCGACGGCTACATCTTC.